The T cell receptor (beta chain) described here comes from a study of T cell responses to AZD1222 COVID-19 vaccine. Only in-frame clones appear in the TCRdb table, and some are missing; sequencing was by immunoSEQ multiplex PCR. The data show 150,000 to 200,000 clones, 85% to 95% seen once. Findings and limits, study-wide: Nearly half of unique spike-specific TCRs reportedly avoided B.1.351 and B.1.1.7 mutated regions. The study found Spike-specific TCR breadth and depth rose after two AZD1222 doses. Of the AZD1222 recipients, only six or seven were seropositive at baseline. Donors were largely white British and mainly female; clonal diversity was possibly underestimated.

V lost 1 base to trimming and J lost 6 bases, with 12 bases between them. The germline gives CDR1 SGHTA, CDR2 FQGNSA. The CDR3 extends over 14 amino acids. On this clone itself: Antigen unknown.

The source material was peripheral blood, sampled 28 days after the second AZD1222 dose. This sequence was found in an adult who received the AZD1222 COVID-19 vaccine. The gene calls are TRBV7-2 and TRBJ1-1, with a weak D call TRBD1 (6 bases). CDR3 sequence reads: CASSLGGRGAEAFF. DNA for the CDR3: TGTGCCAGCAGCTTAGGCGGCAGGGGCGCTGAAGCTTTCTTT.